One and the same sample provided the 3 T cell receptor beta chains below, sequenced in a study of blood T cell repertoires in COVID-19. The repertoire was sequenced with immunoSEQ multiplex PCR; TCRdb's copy has only in-frame clones and lacks some. The table has 200,000 to 250,000 clones, approximately 88% seen once; the top ten hold approximately 10%. The source material was PBMCs or T cells enriched from blood (not recorded which). The origin of the receptors is a man between 18 and 29 years old with acute COVID-19.

The rearrangement links TRBV11-2 to TRBJ1-5, with D uncertain. Germline assignment: CDR1 SGHAT and CDR2 FQNNGV. Trimming removed 1 base from V and 6 bases from J, with 4 bases in between. The CDR3 totals 12 residues. The chain's CDR3 is CASSLGGQPQHF. The CDR3 DNA reads as TGTGCCAGCAGCTTAGGAGGTCAGCCCCAGCATTTT.

CDR3 DNA sequence: TGTGCCAGCAGCTCGGGGGACAGGGGGCTTGACACTGAAGCTTTCTTT. This codes for CASSSGDRGLDTEAFF. The chain joins TRBV5-4 to TRBJ1-1, with TRBD1 matching 12 bases. In germline, CDR1 is SGHNT, CDR2 YYREEE (reference sequence). The CDR3 length is 16 residues. The V segment lost 3 bases and the J segment 3 bases; nucleotides outside the gene matches: 6.

The rearrangement links TRBV5-5 to TRBJ2-5; D perhaps matches TRBD1 (6 bases). The germline V gene has CDR1 SGHKS and CDR2 YYEKEE (reference sequence). Trimming pared 3 bases from V and 5 bases from J, leaving 11 bases between. This CDR3 comprises 13 residues. CDR3 loop: CASSSTRGETQYF. DNA of the CDR3: TGTGCCAGCAGCTCCACTAGGGGGGAGACCCAGTACTTC.